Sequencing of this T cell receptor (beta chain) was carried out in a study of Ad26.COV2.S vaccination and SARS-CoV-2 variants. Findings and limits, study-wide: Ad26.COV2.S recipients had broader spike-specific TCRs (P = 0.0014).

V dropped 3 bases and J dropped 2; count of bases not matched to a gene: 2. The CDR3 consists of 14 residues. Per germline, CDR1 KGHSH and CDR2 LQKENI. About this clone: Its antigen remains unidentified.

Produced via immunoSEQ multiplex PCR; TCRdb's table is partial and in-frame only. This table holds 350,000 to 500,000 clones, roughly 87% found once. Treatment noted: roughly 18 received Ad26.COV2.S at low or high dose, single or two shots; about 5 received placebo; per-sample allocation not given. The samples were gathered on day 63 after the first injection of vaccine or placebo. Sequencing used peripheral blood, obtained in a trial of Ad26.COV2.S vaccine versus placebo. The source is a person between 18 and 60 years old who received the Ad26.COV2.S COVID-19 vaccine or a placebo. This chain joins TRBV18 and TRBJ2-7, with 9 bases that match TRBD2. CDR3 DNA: TGTGCCAGCTCACCGACTAGCGGAACCTACGAGCAGTACTTC. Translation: CASSPTSGTYEQYF.